This T cell receptor (beta chain) was observed in a study of blood T cell repertoires in COVID-19. Whole-study context: T cells, B-cell-depleted T cells, or PBMCs provided the cDNA or gDNA that served as material.

Self-reported history from a screening survey and questionnaire set each donor's cohort. V gave up 1 base and J gave up 1 base, with 13 bases separating them. CDR3 length equals 16 residues. Germline CDR1 MNHEY, CDR2 SVGAGI. The protocol was immunoSEQ multiplex PCR, while the TCRdb copy is restricted to in-frame clones and leaves out a portion. The sample shows fewer than 300,000 clones, roughly 80% of them seen only once. The sequencing input was PBMCs or T cells enriched from blood (not recorded which). The V call is TRBV6-5, the J call TRBJ1-1; possible D gene TRBD1, 6 bases. The receptor was derived from a man in his forties who had been exposed to COVID-19. The chain's CDR3 is CASSYYSGHQNTEAFF. The CDR3 DNA reads TGTGCCAGCAGTTACTACTCGGGACATCAGAACACTGAAGCTTTCTTT.